This T cell receptor beta chain came from a study of blood T cell repertoires in COVID-19. The CDR3 runs to 15 residues. J gave up 12 bases and V 0 bases, and 5 bases lay outside the gene matches. The germline V gene encodes CDR1 MNHNY and CDR2 SVGAGI (reference sequence). Profiling relied on immunoSEQ multiplex PCR, and the TCRdb table lists in-frame clones only, not all of them. This table has about 30,000 clones, about 80% appearing once. The sample consisted of peripheral blood. The clonotype comes from a man older than 75 with acute or convalescent COVID-19. The chain carries TRBV6-6 and TRBJ1-6; 10 nucleotides match TRBD1. CDR3 residues: CASSYSGTGVQPLHF. CDR3 bases: TGTGCCAGCAGTTACTCGGGGACAGGGGTGCAACCCCTCCACTTT.